These 15 T cell receptor beta chains were sequenced from one sample in a study of beta chain features in type 1 diabetes. No antigens are known for them. The study, taken as a whole, reports: In every one of the four CD4+ subsets, TCRB CDR3s were moderately but significantly shorter in Type 1 diabetes patients.

What was sequenced were expressed TCRB transcripts, since all of the isolated RNA had been reverse transcribed. Generated by immunoSEQ multiplex PCR, the TCRdb table keeps only in-frame clones and is missing some. The top ten hold more than 0.1% of the sample, which has around 600,000 clones, under 15% seen once. Material: naive CD4+ T cells from blood. These receptors originate from a man aged 25 to 45 with type 1 diabetes.

The gene calls are TRBV10-3 and TRBJ2-5; D remains ambiguous. CDR1 is ENHRY, CDR2 SYGVKD, per germline. The CDR3 extends over 13 amino acids. Trimming shortened V by 6 bases and J by 0 bases, and 8 bases separated the two germline ends. CDR3 sequence (DNA): TGTGCCATCAGGGACGGGTACCAAGAGACCCAGTACTTC. The encoded protein is CAIRDGYQETQYF.

This chain connects TRBV4-1 to TRBJ1-1; the match to TRBD1 covers 8 bases. Germline V gene data show CDR1 as MGHRA and CDR2 as YSYEKL. CDR3 length equals 13 residues. With V trimmed by 2 bases and J by 6 bases, 2 bases remained unmatched. CDR3 residues: CASSQWTGPEAFF. CDR3 bases: TGCGCCAGCAGCCAATGGACAGGGCCTGAAGCTTTCTTT.

The chain links TRBV7-2 to TRBJ2-7; D is possibly TRBD1 (5 bases). The CDR3 has 16 residues. CDR1 and CDR2 (germline): SGHTA, FQGNSA. V lost 5 bases and J lost 0, with 17 bases in between. The CDR3: CASSKPGLGSSYEQYF. DNA for the CDR3: TGTGCCAGCAGCAAGCCAGGGTTGGGAAGCTCCTACGAGCAGTACTTC.

This clone came up a few times. The J gene is TRBJ2-4, the V gene TRBV4-3; D might be TRBD1 or TRBD2, each matching 5 bases. This CDR3 spans 18 amino acids. Per the germline V gene, CDR1 is LGHNA and CDR2 is YSLEER. Deletions cut 0 bases from V and 1 base from J, with 16 bases between. In DNA, the CDR3 is TGCGCCAGCAGCCAAGATTGGTCAGGGACGGAGGCCAAAAACATTCAGTACTTC. Its translation is CASSQDWSGTEAKNIQYF.

In this sample, this clone turned up a few times. This chain connects TRBV11-2 to TRBJ1-6, with D hard to call. The CDR3 has 13 residues. V lost 2 bases and J 10 bases, leaving 9 bases between the germline ends. CDR1 and CDR2 (germline): SGHAT, FQNNGV. As DNA, the CDR3 is TGTGCCAGCAGCTTATTTGAGGACTCACCCCTCCACTTT. Encoded protein: CASSLFEDSPLHF.

The rearrangement links TRBV9 to TRBJ1-4, with D unresolved. The V end lost 4 bases, the J end lost 4 bases, and 14 bases lay between the germline ends. CDR3 length: 15 residues. Germline V gene sequence: CDR1 SGDLS, CDR2 YYNGEE. CDR3 in amino acids: CASSPSQRLNEKLFF. The CDR3 coding sequence is TGTGCCAGCAGCCCAAGCCAGAGGCTTAATGAAAAACTGTTTTTT.

The V gene is TRBV15, the J gene TRBJ2-7; 11 bases map to TRBD1. In germline, CDR1 is LNHNV, CDR2 YYDKDF (reference sequence). The CDR3 totals 14 residues. The ends lost 7 bases at V and 7 bases at J; junction bases unmatched: 9. The CDR3: CATKTGQGAKEQYF. The DNA of the CDR3 is TGTGCCACCAAAACCGGACAGGGGGCTAAGGAGCAGTACTTC.

Only a few counts were recorded for this clone. The CDR3 is CASSLMARGDQGEQYF. Written as DNA, the CDR3 is TGTGCCAGCAGCTTAATGGCACGGGGGGATCAGGGAGAGCAGTACTTC. The chain couples TRBV7-6 to TRBJ2-7; 7 bases are a match to TRBD2. CDR1 is SGHVS and CDR2 is FNYEAQ in the germline V gene. J was trimmed by 7 bases and V by 2 bases; bases with no gene match: 14. There are 16 residues in the CDR3. The variable domain in full, with the rest retrieved from reference TRBV7-6 and TRBJ2-7, is GAGVSQSPRYKVTKRGQDVALRCDPISGHVSLYWYRQALGQGPEFLTYFNYEAQQDKSGLPNDRFSAERPEGSISTLTIQRTEQRDSAMYRCASSLMARGDQGEQYFGPGTRLTVT.

The chain carries TRBV9 and TRBJ1-2; maybe TRBD1 (5 bases). This CDR3 comprises 17 residues. Germline V CDR1 and CDR2: SGDLS, YYNGEE. The V end lost 0 bases, the J end lost 1 base, and 16 bases lay between the germline ends. In DNA, the CDR3 is TGTGCCAGCAGCGTAGTTGAGGGGACCCCCGTTAACTATGGCTACACCTTC. Residues: CASSVVEGTPVNYGYTF. Variable domain in full (rest from reference TRBV9 and TRBJ1-2): DSGVTQTPKHLITATGQRVTLRCSPRSGDLSVYWYQQSLDQGLQFLIQYYNGEERAKGNILERFSAQQFPDLHSELNLSSLELGDSALYFCASSVVEGTPVNYGYTFGSGTRLTVV.

This rearrangement joins TRBV19 to TRBJ2-1; 7 nucleotides line up with TRBD2. This CDR3 has 14 amino acids. J gave up 2 bases and V 5 bases, and 3 bases lay outside the gene matches. The germline CDR1 and CDR2 sequences are LNHDA and SQIVND (reference sequence). The CDR3 nucleotides read TGTGCCAGTAGTCGGGGGGAAACCTACAATGAGCAGTTCTTC. Translation: CASSRGETYNEQFF.

This clone was observed a handful of times. This chain's CDR3 is CSAGDYNQPQHF. DNA of the CDR3: TGCAGCGCGGGGGACTACAATCAGCCCCAGCATTTT. The genes are TRBV29-1 and TRBJ1-5; maybe TRBD1 (5 bases). Germline V gene lookup returns CDR1 SQVTM and CDR2 ANQGSEA. Trimming removed 7 bases from V and 3 bases from J, with 10 bases in between. The CDR3 extends over 12 amino acids. Full variable domain (remainder filled in from reference TRBV29-1 and TRBJ1-5): SAVISQKPSRDICQRGTSLTIQCQVDSQVTMMFWYRQQPGQSLTLIATANQGSEATYESGFVIDKFPISRPNLTFSTLTVSNMSPEDSSIYLCSAGDYNQPQHFGDGTRLSIL.

There are a few counts of this clone. CDR3 sequence reads: CASSSRPSSYEQYF. CDR3 in DNA: TGTGCCAGCAGCTCCCGCCCGAGTTCCTACGAGCAGTACTTC. The chain joins TRBV9 to TRBJ2-7; D unclear. The CDR3 contains 14 residues. CDR1 and CDR2 from the germline V gene are SGDLS and YYNGEE. Trimming stripped 4 bases from V and 1 base from J, with 12 bases between.

The chain recombines TRBV27 with TRBJ1-4; TRBD1 is a possible D gene (6 bases). This CDR3 is 14 amino acids long. Germline assignment: CDR1 MNHEY and CDR2 SMNVEV (reference sequence). Trimming took 5 bases from V and 8 from J, leaving 15 bases between them. The DNA of the CDR3 is TGTGCCAGCAGTGGGACATTTACTCCCGAAAAACTGTTTTTT. Protein: CASSGTFTPEKLFF.

Only a few counts were recorded for this clone. This chain joins TRBV18 and TRBJ2-6, with 10 bases that match TRBD1. Trimming at V came to 6 bases and at J to 0 bases, leaving 5 bases not matched to a gene. From germline, CDR1 is KGHSH and CDR2 LQKENI. The CDR3 is made up of 17 amino acids. CDR3 residues: CASSQDRGSSGANVLTF. The CDR3, as DNA: TGTGCCAGCTCCCAGGACAGGGGGTCCTCTGGGGCCAACGTCCTGACTTTC. The full variable domain, its missing parts supplied by reference TRBV18 and TRBJ2-6, is NAGVMQNPRHLVRRRGQEARLRCSPMKGHSHVYWYRQLPEEGLKFMVYLQKENIIDESGMPKERFSAEFPKEGPSILRIQQVVRGDSAAYFCASSQDRGSSGANVLTFGAGSRLTVL.

The chain is built from TRBV4-2 and TRBJ2-5; 7 nucleotides align to TRBD2. Germline values: CDR1 LGHNA, CDR2 YNFKEQ. With 1 base clipped from V and 5 bases from J, the junction kept 4 bases outside the gene matches. The CDR3 runs to 14 residues. Here the CDR3 DNA reads TGTGCCAGCAGCCAAGCTGCCGGGAGGGAGACCCAGTACTTC. Encoded protein: CASSQAAGRETQYF.